The 5 T cell receptor beta chains reported below all come from one sample, sequenced in a study of T cells in localized non-small cell lung cancer. Generated by immunoSEQ multiplex PCR, the TCRdb table keeps only in-frame clones and is missing some. The table shows tens of thousands of clones, with roughly 86% occurring only once. The material was peripheral blood, obtained before any cancer treatment. Source of these receptors: a man aged 35 to 69 with stage I squamous cell lung carcinoma.

The V and J genes are TRBV28 and TRBJ1-1; D is possibly TRBD1 (5 bases). Trimming stripped 6 bases from V and 4 bases from J, with 15 bases between. Germline loops: CDR1 MDHEN, CDR2 SYDVKM. This CDR3 region has 14 residues. The CDR3 region is CASRGDSFRTEAFF. The CDR3 DNA is TGTGCCAGCAGGGGTGACAGTTTTCGCACTGAAGCTTTCTTT. Supplemented by reference TRBV28 and TRBJ1-1, the full variable domain reads DVKVTQSSRYLVKRTGEKVFLECVQDMDHENMFWYRQDPGLGLRLIYFSYDVKMKEKGDIPEGYSVSREKKERFSLILESASTNQTSMYLCASRGDSFRTEAFFGQGTRLTVV.

A single count supports this clone. The chain recombines TRBV28 with TRBJ2-5; a weak D match, TRBD2 (5 bases). Germline V gene lookup returns CDR1 MDHEN and CDR2 SYDVKM. The CDR3 is 13 residues long. V shed 3 bases and J shed 4 bases, with 9 bases lying between them. The CDR3 sequence is CASSLRAGETQYF. DNA for the CDR3: TGTGCCAGCAGTTTGAGGGCCGGAGAGACCCAGTACTTC.

This chain connects TRBV4-2 to TRBJ2-2; a weak D match, TRBD1 (6 bases). The CDR3 is made up of 17 amino acids. Deletions cut 0 bases from V and 0 bases from J, with 11 bases between. Germline V gene lookup returns CDR1 LGHNA and CDR2 YNFKEQ. The CDR3 spells CASSQEGSGANTGELFF. The CDR3 DNA reads TGTGCCAGCAGCCAAGAGGGCTCAGGGGCGAACACCGGGGAGCTGTTTTTT.

V is TRBV2 and J is TRBJ2-7; D is undetermined. CDR3 size: 12 residues. Deletions cut 7 bases from V and 4 bases from J, with 11 bases between. The germline V gene encodes CDR1 SNHLY and CDR2 FYNNEI. This CDR3 reads CASKGIAYEQYF. CDR3 DNA sequence: TGTGCCAGCAAGGGTATCGCTTACGAGCAGTACTTC.

This chain connects TRBV7-2 to TRBJ2-7; D call uncertain. The CDR3 extends over 13 amino acids. Germline CDR1 is SGHTA and CDR2 is FQGNSA. V was shortened by 1 base and J by 6 bases, with 10 bases between the two germline ends. In DNA form, the CDR3 reads TGTGCCAGCAGCTTAGAACGGCAAGCCGAGCAGTACTTC. It yields the protein CASSLERQAEQYF.